A selection of T cell receptor beta chains follows, all from one sample in a study of cytomegalovirus exposure and HLA in healthy donors. Assay: immunoSEQ multiplex PCR; the TCRdb copy retains only in-frame clones and omits some. The sample lists 200,000 or so clones; roughly 80% were seen once. Sequences were obtained from PBMCs. These receptors were obtained from a man in his forties or fifties in good health and CMV-seronegative. Both conserved end residues are part of each CDR3. Each record gives: clone size, V gene, D gene, J gene, CDR3 DNA, CDR3 protein. The D gene is left open where the match is weak. Rows give clone size only sometimes, using once, few, many, or a class for an expanded clone.

size: .; V: TRBV19; D: TRBD1; J: TRBJ1-5; DNA: TGTGCCAGTAGTGTCCAGACAGGGTATAGCAATCAGCCCCAGCATTTT; CDR3: CASSVQTGYSNQPQHF
size: .; V: TRBV4-1; D: .; J: TRBJ1-2; DNA: TGCGCCAGCAGCCAAGATCGCCCAGGGATCTCACTTGGCTATGGCTACACCTTC; CDR3: CASSQDRPGISLGYGYTF
size: few; V: TRBV4-1; D: TRBD1; J: TRBJ1-4; DNA: TGCGCCAGCAGCCCCTGGACAGGGGTGGGGAATGAAAAACTGTTTTTT; CDR3: CASSPWTGVGNEKLFF
size: .; V: TRBV10-2; D: TRBD1; J: TRBJ2-5; DNA: TGCGCCAGCAGCGGACAGGGGCCGGCGGAGACCCAGTACTTC; CDR3: CASSGQGPAETQYF
size: .; V: TRBV10-3; D: TRBD1; J: TRBJ1-3; DNA: TGTGCCACCGGGACAGGGGTACTCTCTGGAAACACCATATATTTT; CDR3: CATGTGVLSGNTIYF
size: .; V: TRBV5-4; D: TRBD2; J: TRBJ2-1; DNA: TGTGCCAGCAATCCGGGGGGGGGCGGGGATTACAATGAGCAGTTCTTC; CDR3: CASNPGGGGDYNEQFF
size: .; V: TRBV2; D: TRBD1; J: TRBJ1-2; DNA: TGTGCCAGCAGAACAGGGGGAGGCGGCTACACCTTC; CDR3: CASRTGGGGYTF
size: .; V: TRBV11-1; D: TRBD1; J: TRBJ1-1; DNA: TGTGCCAGCAGCTCCCCCGGGACAGGGACTATTAACACTGAAGCTTTCTTT; CDR3: CASSSPGTGTINTEAFF
size: .; V: TRBV12-5; D: .; J: TRBJ2-7; DNA: TGTGCTAGTGGGGGAAGCGGCGAGCAGTACTTC; CDR3: CASGGSGEQYF
size: .; V: TRBV19; D: .; J: TRBJ1-2; DNA: TGTGCCAGTGGATTACAGGGAACCTCTTCTTCGTATGGCTACACCTTC; CDR3: CASGLQGTSSSYGYTF
size: .; V: TRBV6-5; D: TRBD1; J: TRBJ1-4; DNA: TGTGCCAGCAGGAAGACAGGGGATGAAAAACTGTTTTTT; CDR3: CASRKTGDEKLFF
size: .; V: TRBV2; D: .; J: TRBJ2-2; DNA: TGTGCCAGCAGACGCAGGGGTCCCGGGGAGCTGTTTTTT; CDR3: CASRRRGPGELFF
size: .; V: TRBV27; D: .; J: TRBJ1-1; DNA: TGTGCCAGCAGTTTAGACATGAACACTGAAGCTTTCTTT; CDR3: CASSLDMNTEAFF
size: .; V: TRBV6-4; D: TRBD2; J: TRBJ2-1; DNA: TGTGCCAGCAGTCCGTCGGGGGGCTCCTACAATGAGCAGTTCTTC; CDR3: CASSPSGGSYNEQFF
size: .; V: TRBV7-2; D: TRBD2; J: TRBJ2-3; DNA: TGTGCCAGCAGCTTACTAAGCGGGGGGACCACAGATACGCAGTATTTT; CDR3: CASSLLSGGTTDTQYF
size: .; V: TRBV6-6; D: .; J: TRBJ1-5; DNA: TGTGCCAGCAGTCCACAGGGTCGGGGCAATCAGCCCCAGCATTTT; CDR3: CASSPQGRGNQPQHF
size: .; V: TRBV6-5; D: TRBD2; J: TRBJ2-5; DNA: TGTGCCAGCAGTTTCCCGGGACTAGCGGGGGAGACCCAGTACTTC; CDR3: CASSFPGLAGETQYF
size: .; V: TRBV7-9; D: .; J: TRBJ1-2; DNA: TGTGCCAGCAGCTTAGGATTCCCGGCCCCAGGGGGCTACACCTTC; CDR3: CASSLGFPAPGGYTF
size: .; V: TRBV9; D: TRBD1; J: TRBJ1-4; DNA: TGTGCCAGCAGCGGAAAGGGACAGGAGGATGAAAAACTGTTTTTT; CDR3: CASSGKGQEDEKLFF
size: .; V: TRBV7-3; D: .; J: TRBJ2-2; DNA: TGTGCCAGCAGTTTTCAGGGGGGCGGACAGACCGGGGAGCTGTTTTTT; CDR3: CASSFQGGGQTGELFF
size: .; V: TRBV10-3; D: .; J: TRBJ1-1; DNA: TGTGCCATCAGGGGAGGACTGAACACTGAAGCTTTCTTT; CDR3: CAIRGGLNTEAFF
size: .; V: TRBV10-3; D: .; J: TRBJ1-2; DNA: TGTGCCATCAGTGAGTTCGGCAGGGAAGGTAACTATGGCTACACCTTC; CDR3: CAISEFGREGNYGYTF
size: .; V: TRBV5-1; D: TRBD1; J: TRBJ1-6; DNA: TGCGCCAGCAGCTTGGATCCAGGGGGTAATTCACCCCTCCACTTT; CDR3: CASSLDPGGNSPLHF
size: .; V: TRBV27; D: TRBD1; J: TRBJ1-2; DNA: TGTGCCAGCAGTTTTAATGCGGGACAGGGGAAGAGATTC; CDR3: CASSFNAGQGKRF
size: .; V: TRBV19; D: .; J: TRBJ1-6; DNA: TGTGCCAGTAGTATAGCAGGGGCCGATTCACCCCTCCACTTT; CDR3: CASSIAGADSPLHF
size: .; V: TRBV7-9; D: .; J: TRBJ2-1; DNA: TGTGCCAGCAGCTTAGATGGGACAAATTACAATGAGCAGTTCTTC; CDR3: CASSLDGTNYNEQFF
size: .; V: TRBV13; D: TRBD1; J: TRBJ1-2; DNA: TGTGCCAGCAGCTTAGCCAGTGGACAGGGAAGGTATGGCTACACCTTC; CDR3: CASSLASGQGRYGYTF
size: .; V: TRBV4-3; D: TRBD1; J: TRBJ2-7; DNA: TGCGCCAGCAGCCAAGGCCCCGGGACAGGGGCCTACGAGCAGTACTTC; CDR3: CASSQGPGTGAYEQYF
size: .; V: TRBV15; D: .; J: TRBJ2-2; DNA: TGTGCCACCAGCAGCGACGGACACTCGAACACCGGGGAGCTGTTTTTT; CDR3: CATSSDGHSNTGELFF
size: .; V: TRBV6-5; D: .; J: TRBJ1-4; DNA: TGTGCCAGCAGTTACTCGCGAATGCCTGAAAAACTGTTTTTT; CDR3: CASSYSRMPEKLFF
size: .; V: TRBV2; D: .; J: TRBJ1-6; DNA: TGTGCCAGCGGGGGAGGATTCTCCACCGTTAATTCACCCCTCCACTTT; CDR3: CASGGGFSTVNSPLHF
size: .; V: TRBV4-2; D: TRBD2; J: TRBJ2-3; DNA: TGTGCCAGCAGCCCCCGGGGTAGCGGGAGCAGTCTTAGCACAGATACGCAGTATTTT; CDR3: CASSPRGSGSSLSTDTQYF
size: .; V: TRBV6-5; D: TRBD1; J: TRBJ2-1; DNA: TGTGCCAGCAGTCTTATGGGACAGGGGGCGAATGAGCAGTTCTTC; CDR3: CASSLMGQGANEQFF